Shown below are 24 T cell receptor beta chains from a single sample sequenced in a study of T cell changes during pregnancy in multiple sclerosis. Assay used: immunoSEQ multiplex PCR; TCRdb lists only in-frame clones, some missing. This sample yields some 18,000 clones, of which approximately 87% are seen a single time; approximately 15% belongs to the top ten. Sequencing used CD8+ T cells from peripheral blood mononuclear cells, obtained in the third trimester of pregnancy. These receptors were collected from a female donor in good health, enrolled as a control in a pregnancy study.

This rearrangement joins TRBV10-2 to TRBJ2-1, with D hard to call. V was pared by 4 bases and J by 10 bases, with 8 bases between. The CDR3 runs to 11 residues. CDR1 and CDR2 from the germline V gene are WSHSY and SAAADI. CDR3 region: CASSVSGEQFF. DNA of the CDR3: TGCGCCAGCAGTGTAAGTGGCGAGCAGTTCTTC.

The V gene is TRBV2, the J gene TRBJ1-1; 9 bases fit TRBD1. CDR1 is SNHLY and CDR2 is FYNNEI in the germline V gene. Losses at the gene ends were 6 bases for V and 4 bases for J; bases not matched to a gene: 3. The CDR3 covers 13 residues. The CDR3 spells CASSGQGSTEAFF. CDR3 sequence (DNA): TGTGCCAGCAGCGGACAGGGGTCCACTGAAGCTTTCTTT.

The count of this clone is one. The chain links TRBV7-9 to TRBJ1-1; TRBD1 matches 10 bases. The germline gives CDR1 SEHNR, CDR2 FQNEAQ (reference sequence). J lost 5 bases, V lost 3 bases, and 3 bases had no gene match. The CDR3 has 14 residues. For the CDR3, the DNA is TGTGCCAGCAGCTTGACAGGGGGCGAGACTGAAGCTTTCTTT. Translation gives CASSLTGGETEAFF.

The V call is TRBV29-1, the J call TRBJ2-7, with a possible D match to TRBD2 (6 bases). The CDR3 sequence is 15 residues long. The V end lost 4 bases, the J end lost 0 bases, and 16 bases lay between the germline ends. CDR1 is SQVTM, CDR2 ANQGSEA, per germline. The CDR3, as DNA: TGCAGCGTTGCCCTTGACGGGAGTGACTCCTACGAGCAGTACTTC. Translating it yields CSVALDGSDSYEQYF.

The J gene is TRBJ1-2, the V gene TRBV7-9; D unclear. CDR3 length equals 13 residues. From germline, CDR1 is SEHNR and CDR2 FQNEAQ (reference sequence). V lost 3 bases and J lost 3, with 8 bases in between. As DNA, the CDR3 is TGTGCCAGCAGCTTCGGGGATGACTATGGCTACACCTTC. Protein: CASSFGDDYGYTF.

In its sample, this clone ranks as medium-sized. CDR3 sequence (DNA): TGTGCCAGCAGCCCCGGGACAGGGGGAACTGGAAACACCATATATTTT. Protein sequence: CASSPGTGGTGNTIYF. This rearrangement joins TRBV27 to TRBJ1-3; 11 nucleotides agree with TRBD1. Germline CDR1 reads MNHEY; CDR2 reads SMNVEV (reference sequence). V was pared by 6 bases and J by 2 bases, with 6 bases of the junction left unmatched. This CDR3 region has 16 residues.

The rearrangement uses TRBV6-4 and TRBJ2-1, with TRBD2 identical over 9 bases. The CDR3 covers 16 residues. Germline V gene data show CDR1 as MRHNA and CDR2 as SNTAGT. V trimming: 0 bases; J trimming: 8 bases; junction bases outside the gene matches: 8. As DNA, the CDR3 is TGTGCCAGCAGTGACTCGGTGGCGGGGGGGCATGATGAGCAGTTCTTC. As protein: CASSDSVAGGHDEQFF.

The rearrangement links TRBV19 to TRBJ2-3; 10 bases match TRBD1. Germline CDR1 and CDR2: LNHDA and SQIVND (reference sequence). The CDR3 loop spans 15 amino acids. V was pared by 3 bases and J by 4 bases, with 4 bases of the junction left unmatched. The DNA of the CDR3 is TGTGCCAGTAGTATTGGGACAGGGGAGGCAGATACGCAGTATTTT. Translated: CASSIGTGEADTQYF.

This clone came up once. The V call is TRBV28, the J call TRBJ2-5, with TRBD1 matching 9 bases. V was clipped by 5 bases and J by 5 bases; unmatched bases: 3. This CDR3 spans 13 amino acids. CDR1 MDHEN and CDR2 SYDVKM come from the germline V gene. The CDR3 protein is CASSVTGGETQYF. DNA for the CDR3: TGTGCCAGCAGTGTAACAGGGGGCGAGACCCAGTACTTC.

V and J are TRBV6-5 and TRBJ1-1; weak D call: TRBD1 (6 bases). The CDR3 loop spans 14 amino acids. Trimming pared 5 bases from V and 2 bases from J, leaving 12 bases between. The germline gives CDR1 MNHEY, CDR2 SVGAGI. CDR3 nucleotides: TGTGCCAGCAGTCAATCAGGGGAAAACACTGAAGCTTTCTTT. Translated, it gives CASSQSGENTEAFF.

V and J are TRBV4-1 and TRBJ2-1; TRBD2 matches at 16 bases. Germline-derived CDR1 and CDR2 are MGHRA and YSYEKL. CDR3 length: 18 amino acids. Unmatched junction bases numbered 11, after V lost 3 bases and J lost 9 bases. The CDR3 sequence is CASSHPGLAGGPWAEQFF. Here the CDR3 DNA reads TGCGCCAGCAGCCACCCGGGACTAGCGGGAGGGCCATGGGCTGAGCAGTTCTTC.

The gene calls are TRBV2 and TRBJ2-3, with D possibly being TRBD1 (6 bases). The V end was cut by 9 bases, the J end by 0 bases, with 19 bases between. Germline V gene data show CDR1 as SNHLY and CDR2 as FYNNEI. This CDR3 contains 16 residues. CDR3 DNA sequence: TGTGCCAGTACCTACAGAGGGGGAACTAGCACAGATACGCAGTATTTT. Translation: CASTYRGGTSTDTQYF.

The chain has TRBV4-2 and TRBJ2-2, with D unresolved. CDR1 LGHNA and CDR2 YNFKEQ come from the germline V gene. Trimming shortened V by 0 bases and J by 5 bases, and 10 bases separated the two germline ends. The CDR3 length is 15 residues. CDR3 coding DNA: TGTGCCAGCAGCCAAGAACCTCCCGCGACCGGGGAGCTGTTTTTT. It yields the protein CASSQEPPATGELFF.

CDR3 sequence (DNA): TGTGCCAGCGCGAAACTGGGCAACACTGAAGCTTTCTTT. Its translation: CASAKLGNTEAFF. The chain recombines TRBV5-8 with TRBJ1-1; D is unclear. Germline V gene sequence: CDR1 SGHTS, CDR2 YDEGEE. The CDR3 has 13 residues. The V end lost 7 bases, the J end lost 2 bases, and 12 bases lay between the germline ends. Based on the CDR3 plus reference TRBV5-8 and TRBJ1-1, the full variable domain is EAGVTQSPTHLIKTRGQQATLRCSPISGHTSVYWYQQALGLGLQFLLWYDEGEERNRGNFPPRFSGRQFPNYSSELNVNALELEDSALYLCASAKLGNTEAFFGQGTRLTVV.

V gene TRBV28 combines with J gene TRBJ1-6, with 7 bases fitting TRBD1. V shed 5 bases and J 8 bases; nucleotides not matched to a gene: 3. The CDR3 runs to 13 residues. CDR1 and CDR2 from the germline V gene are MDHEN and SYDVKM. The CDR3 loop is CASSNRGYSPLHF. The CDR3 region has the DNA TGTGCCAGCAGTAACAGGGGTTATTCACCCCTCCACTTT.

The chain uses TRBV6-5 and TRBJ2-2; TRBD1 aligns across 7 bases. Germline V gene sequence: CDR1 MNHEY, CDR2 SVGAGI. V shed 6 bases, J shed 1 base, and the junction held 5 bases outside the gene matches. The CDR3 loop spans 15 amino acids. The CDR3 sequence is CASRAGTVNTGELFF. CDR3 DNA: TGTGCCAGCAGAGCCGGGACAGTGAACACCGGGGAGCTGTTTTTT.

The chain combines TRBV19 with TRBJ2-7, with a weak D call TRBD1 (6 bases). Germline CDR1 is LNHDA and CDR2 is SQIVND (reference sequence). The CDR3 covers 15 residues. V shed 5 bases and J shed 4 bases, with 18 bases lying between them. In nucleotides, the CDR3 is TGTGCCAGTAGTCCCACAGGGTGGGGAGCGTACGAGCAGTACTTC. This codes for CASSPTGWGAYEQYF.

The V gene is TRBV19, the J gene TRBJ2-7; 10 nucleotides align to TRBD2. Germline CDR1 and CDR2: LNHDA and SQIVND (reference sequence). The CDR3 totals 16 residues. The V segment lost 6 bases and the J segment 0 bases; nucleotides outside the gene matches: 8. The CDR3 coding sequence is TGTGCCAGTAGATTAGCGGGGGGCCAGAGCTCCTACGAGCAGTACTTC. Amino acids: CASRLAGGQSSYEQYF.

This clone came up a few times. The J gene is TRBJ1-2, the V gene TRBV11-1, with D possibly being TRBD1 (6 bases). V lost 5 bases, J lost 4 bases, and 8 bases lay in between. Germline V gene lookup returns CDR1 SGHAT and CDR2 FQDESV (reference sequence). CDR3 length: 12 residues. The CDR3 region is CASSPTGYGYTF. For the CDR3, the DNA is TGTGCCAGCAGCCCGACAGGCTATGGCTACACCTTC.

The chain carries TRBV7-8 and TRBJ1-5; D remains ambiguous. Germline CDR1 SGHVS, CDR2 FQNEAQ. This CDR3 region has 14 residues. V was pared by 5 bases and J by 4 bases, with 12 bases between. Here the CDR3 reads CASSPEVGNQPQHF. Here the CDR3 DNA reads TGTGCCAGCAGCCCCGAGGTCGGGAATCAGCCCCAGCATTTT.

J is TRBJ1-1 and V is TRBV19, with TRBD1 identical over 8 bases. V shed 5 bases and J 4 bases; nucleotides not matched to a gene: 3. The CDR3 has 13 amino acids. Germline V gives CDR1 LNHDA, CDR2 SQIVND (reference sequence). The CDR3 DNA is TGTGCCAGTAGTTGGGACAGGACCACTGAAGCTTTCTTT. This translates into CASSWDRTTEAFF.

The CDR3 spells CASSLRDREANEQFF. The CDR3 nucleotides are TGCGCCAGCAGCCTCCGGGACAGGGAGGCCAATGAGCAGTTCTTC. The chain links TRBV5-1 to TRBJ2-1; 9 bases align to TRBD1. Germline CDR1 SGHRS, CDR2 YFSETQ. With 4 bases clipped from V and 6 bases from J, the junction kept 8 bases outside the gene matches. This CDR3 spans 15 amino acids.

This clone is labeled medium-sized. DNA of the CDR3: TGTGCCAGCAGTGACCTACAGGGAAGTTCACCCCTCCACTTT. Amino acids: CASSDLQGSSPLHF. The chain combines TRBV6-4 with TRBJ1-6; weak D call: TRBD1 (6 bases). CDR3 length: 14 residues. Germline V gene sequence: CDR1 MRHNA, CDR2 SNTAGT. The V end lost 2 bases, the J end lost 9 bases, and 11 bases lay between the germline ends.

This rearrangement joins TRBV4-3 to TRBJ2-2; D might be TRBD2 (6 bases). V lost 4 bases and J 6 bases, leaving 15 bases between the germline ends. CDR3 length: 15 residues. CDR1 is LGHNA and CDR2 is YSLEER in the germline V gene. The CDR3 DNA reads as TGCGCCAGCAGCCGATGGGACTTTCTATCCGGGGAGCTGTTTTTT. Encoded protein: CASSRWDFLSGELFF.